The clone carrying this TCR beta chain was found once. This entry comes from a study of blood T cell repertoires in COVID-19. About the research overall: The samples span acute and convalescent COVID-19 from the United States, Italy and Spain. T cells, B-cell-depleted T cells, or PBMCs provided the cDNA or gDNA that served as material.

In the original workflow: The authors estimated nucleated cell counts from reference gene primer amplification. The assay was immunoSEQ multiplex PCR, and TCRdb's table has in-frame clones only and misses some. Clone size and V and J calls were adopted from that table, with D and trimming inferred from the DNA. Among about 82,000 clones listed, around 82% were seen once. The sequencing input was peripheral blood. The source is a woman aged 55-70 years with acute or convalescent COVID-19.

The CDR3 coding sequence is TGTGCCAGCAGCTTAGATGTAACGGGAACCTACAATGAGCAGTTCTTC. Residues: CASSLDVTGTYNEQFF. The V and J genes are TRBV11-3 and TRBJ2-1; D possibly corresponds to TRBD2 (5 bases). Trimming cost V 0 bases and J 2 bases, with 11 bases left between them. The CDR3 has 16 residues. The germline gives CDR1 SGHNT, CDR2 YENEEA.